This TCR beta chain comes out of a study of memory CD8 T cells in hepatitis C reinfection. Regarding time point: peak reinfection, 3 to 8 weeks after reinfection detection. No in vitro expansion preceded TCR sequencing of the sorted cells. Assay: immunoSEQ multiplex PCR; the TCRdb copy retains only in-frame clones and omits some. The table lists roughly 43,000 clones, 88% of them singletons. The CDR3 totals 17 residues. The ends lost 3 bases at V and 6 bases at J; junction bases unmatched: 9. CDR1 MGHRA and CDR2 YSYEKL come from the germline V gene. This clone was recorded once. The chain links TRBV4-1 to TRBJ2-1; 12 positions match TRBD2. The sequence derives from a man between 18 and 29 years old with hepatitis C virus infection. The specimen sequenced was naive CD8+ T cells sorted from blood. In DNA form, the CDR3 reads TGCGCCAGCAGCCAGAGGACTAGCGGGACTCTGGGCAATGAGCAGTTCTTC. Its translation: CASSQRTSGTLGNEQFF.